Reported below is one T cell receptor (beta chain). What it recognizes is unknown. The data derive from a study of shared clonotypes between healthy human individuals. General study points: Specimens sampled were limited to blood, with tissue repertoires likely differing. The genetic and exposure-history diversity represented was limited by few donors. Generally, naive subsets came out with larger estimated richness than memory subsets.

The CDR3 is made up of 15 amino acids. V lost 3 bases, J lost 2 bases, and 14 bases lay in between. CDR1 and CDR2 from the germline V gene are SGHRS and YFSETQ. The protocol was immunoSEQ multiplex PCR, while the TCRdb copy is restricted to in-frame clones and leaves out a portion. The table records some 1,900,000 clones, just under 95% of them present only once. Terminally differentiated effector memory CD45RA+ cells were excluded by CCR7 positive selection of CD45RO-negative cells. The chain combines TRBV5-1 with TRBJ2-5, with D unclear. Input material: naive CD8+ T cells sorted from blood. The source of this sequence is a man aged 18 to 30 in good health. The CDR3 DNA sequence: TGCGCCAGCAGCTCCCACCGACTGGAACAAGAGACCCAGTACTTC. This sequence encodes CASSSHRLEQETQYF.